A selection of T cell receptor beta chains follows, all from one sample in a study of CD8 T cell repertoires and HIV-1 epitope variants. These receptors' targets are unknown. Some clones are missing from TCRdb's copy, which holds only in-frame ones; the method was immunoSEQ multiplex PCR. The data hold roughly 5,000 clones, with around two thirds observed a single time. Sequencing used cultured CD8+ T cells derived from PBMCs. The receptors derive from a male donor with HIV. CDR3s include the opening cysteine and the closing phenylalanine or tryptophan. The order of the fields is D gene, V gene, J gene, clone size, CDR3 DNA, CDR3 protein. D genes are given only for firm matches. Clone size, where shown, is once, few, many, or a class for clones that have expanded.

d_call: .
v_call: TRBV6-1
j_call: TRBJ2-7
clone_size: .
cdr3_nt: TGTGCCAGCAGTGAAAGCACTAGCTCTTGGGACCCCCACTACGAGCAGTACTTC
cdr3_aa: CASSESTSSWDPHYEQYF

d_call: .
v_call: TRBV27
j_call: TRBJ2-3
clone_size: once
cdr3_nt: TGTGCCAGCAGTTCCCTTTGGGGCAAGACAGATACGCAGTATTTT
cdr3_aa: CASSSLWGKTDTQYF

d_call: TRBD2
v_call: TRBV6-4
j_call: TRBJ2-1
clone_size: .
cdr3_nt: TGTGCCAGCAGTGAAACTAGCGGGGACCAGGATGAGCAGTTCTTC
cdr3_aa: CASSETSGDQDEQFF

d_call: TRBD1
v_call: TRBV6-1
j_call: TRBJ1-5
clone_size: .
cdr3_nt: TGTGCCAGCAGTGGACAGGGATCCCTATATAGCAATCAGCCCCAGCATTTT
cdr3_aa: CASSGQGSLYSNQPQHF

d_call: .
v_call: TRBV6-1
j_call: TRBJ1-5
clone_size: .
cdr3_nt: TGTGCCAGCAGTTCCCGTGACGGGATGCCCCAGCATTTT
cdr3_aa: CASSSRDGMPQHF

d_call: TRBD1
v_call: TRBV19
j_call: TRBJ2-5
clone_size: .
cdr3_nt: TGTGCCAGTAGTATTAGACAGGGTTCGGAGACCCAGTACTTC
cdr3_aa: CASSIRQGSETQYF

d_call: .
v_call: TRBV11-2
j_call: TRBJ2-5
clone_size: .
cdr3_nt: TGTGCCAGCAGCGATCACAAGGAAACGAGGGAGACCCAGTACTTC
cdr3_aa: CASSDHKETRETQYF

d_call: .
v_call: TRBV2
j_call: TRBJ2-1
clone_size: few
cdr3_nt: TGTGCCAGCAGTCATAGCGTCAGCTCCTACAATGAGCAGTTCTTC
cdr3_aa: CASSHSVSSYNEQFF

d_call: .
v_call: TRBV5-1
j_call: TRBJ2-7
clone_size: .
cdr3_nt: TGCGCCAGCAGCTTGACACCTACATACGAGCAGTACTTC
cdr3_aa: CASSLTPTYEQYF

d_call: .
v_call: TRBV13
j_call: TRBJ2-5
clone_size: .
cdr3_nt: TGTGCCAGCAGCTTAGGCCAGCTCCAAGAGACCCAGTACTTC
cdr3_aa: CASSLGQLQETQYF

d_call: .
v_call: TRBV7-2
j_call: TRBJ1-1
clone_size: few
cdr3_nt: TGTGCCAGCAGCTCCCTTCGTACTGAAGCTTTCTTT
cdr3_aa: CASSSLRTEAFF

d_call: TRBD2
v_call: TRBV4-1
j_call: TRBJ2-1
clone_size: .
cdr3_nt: TGCGCCAGCAGCCCGCGCGCCGGGACTAGCGGTTACAATGAGCAGTTCTTC
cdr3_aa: CASSPRAGTSGYNEQFF

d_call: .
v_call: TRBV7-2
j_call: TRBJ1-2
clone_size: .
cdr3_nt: TGTGCCAGCAGCCTAGGGGGGGGAGATGGCTACACCTTC
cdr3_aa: CASSLGGGDGYTF

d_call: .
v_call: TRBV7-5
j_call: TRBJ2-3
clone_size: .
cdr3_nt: TGTGCCAGAGCGGGGAATACGCAGTATTTT
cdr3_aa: CARAGNTQYF

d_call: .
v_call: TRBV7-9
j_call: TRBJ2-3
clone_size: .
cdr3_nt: TGTGCCAGCAGCTTGCTGTCTCTTAGCACAGATACGCAGTATTTT
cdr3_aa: CASSLLSLSTDTQYF

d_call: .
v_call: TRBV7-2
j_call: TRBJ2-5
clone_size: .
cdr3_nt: TGTGCCAGCAGCTCCGCCGGGATAGATCAAGAGACCCAGTACTTC
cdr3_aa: CASSSAGIDQETQYF

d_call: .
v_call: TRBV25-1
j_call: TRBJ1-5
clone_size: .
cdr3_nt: TGTGCCAGCAGTGAATTTTGGGACAATCAGCCCCAGCATTTT
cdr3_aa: CASSEFWDNQPQHF